This T cell receptor beta chain was retrieved from a study of CD8+CD57+ T cells in acquired aplastic anemia. About the study: DNA recovered from sorted CD4+ and CD8+ cells had a mean of 3.2 ug.

Genomic DNA was employed as the template in profiling TCR beta VDJ and CDR3. TCRdb re-called the reads through MiXCR, storing one row per CDR3 protein. The repertoire has a few hundred thousand distinct CDR3 sequences, 30% to 35% of them found once; the top ten carry approximately 1.2%. Germline V CDR1 and CDR2: SNHLY, FYNNEI. With V trimmed by 5 bases and J by 7 bases, 9 bases remained unmatched. There are 16 residues in the CDR3. This chain links TRBV2 with TRBJ1-6, with 9 bases fitting TRBD1. This TCR came from a human donor in good health, serving as a control. The specimen was sorted CD4+, CD8+, or CD8+CD57+ T cells (not recorded which) from PBMCs. Here the CDR3 DNA reads TGTGCCAGCAGTCGGGACAGGGACAGGGTGAATTCACCCCTCCACTTT. Residues: CASSRDRDRVNSPLHF.